These T cell receptor beta chains were read from a single sample in a study of cytomegalovirus exposure and HLA in healthy donors. TCRdb keeps only in-frame clones here, not all; method: immunoSEQ multiplex PCR. The sample lists some 150,000 clones; 65% to 75% were seen once. Material for sequencing was PBMCs. These receptor sequences come from a man aged 25 to 40 in good health and CMV-seronegative. CDR3s include the opening cysteine and the closing phenylalanine or tryptophan. A D gene is named only where the DNA matches it firmly. Size is omitted from some rows. Given values are once, few, many or a class for expanded clones.

TRBJ2-7 | TRBV5-6 | . | . | TGTGCCAGCAGCTTCGAGGCGGGACGGTCCTACGAGCAGTACTTC | CASSFEAGRSYEQYF
TRBJ1-5 | TRBV6-1 | once | . | TGTGCCAGCAGTGAAGGGCTTAATCAGCCCCAGCATTTT | CASSEGLNQPQHF
TRBJ2-3 | TRBV25-1 | . | . | TGTGCCAGCAGTGAATATCAACAGAGTACGCAGTATTTT | CASSEYQQSTQYF
TRBJ1-3 | TRBV27 | . | TRBD1 | TGTGCCAGCAGGCCCCTGGGACAGGGGGCTGGAAACACCATATATTTT | CASRPLGQGAGNTIYF
TRBJ1-1 | TRBV6-5 | . | TRBD1 | TGTGCCAGCAGTTACGGGACAGGATTTAACACTGAAGCTTTCTTT | CASSYGTGFNTEAFF
TRBJ1-1 | TRBV6-1 | . | TRBD1 | TGTGCCAGCAGTGCCAGGGGGCTTGGAACAAAAACTGAAGCTTTCTTT | CASSARGLGTKTEAFF
TRBJ2-7 | TRBV27 | . | . | TGTGCCAGCAGTTTAATCAGGGATTACGAGCAGTACTTC | CASSLIRDYEQYF
TRBJ2-7 | TRBV7-9 | . | TRBD1 | TGTGCCAGCAGCTCTCCGGGACAGTCCTACGAGCAGTACTTC | CASSSPGQSYEQYF
TRBJ1-1 | TRBV30 | . | . | TGTGCCTGGAGCCCCCCTCTGGGGGCGAACACTGAAGCTTTCTTT | CAWSPPLGANTEAFF
TRBJ2-1 | TRBV6-1 | . | TRBD2 | TGTGCCAGCAGTGAACAACTAGCGGAGTACAATGAGCAGTTCTTC | CASSEQLAEYNEQFF